This T cell receptor beta chain originates from a study of T cells in Graves' hyperthyroidism and ophthalmopathy. Amplification of TCR beta CDR3 regions used RNA as the template. Initially, a first-round RT-PCR of the TCR CDR3 employed the HTBI primer set. One entry per CDR3 protein results from TCRdb running MiXCR on the multiplex PCR reads. The data contain 530,000 or so distinct CDR3 sequences, approximately 17% of them singletons. This CDR3 has 15 residues. V was shortened by 0 bases and J by 5 bases, with 13 bases between the two germline ends. Looked up from germline, CDR1 is LGHNA and CDR2 is YSLEER.

The sequence came from a woman aged 18-30 years with Graves' ophthalmopathy. Sequencing input: blood. V is TRBV4-3 and J is TRBJ1-1; D possibly corresponds to TRBD1 (6 bases). CDR3 in amino acids: CASSQDPGGGTEAFF. CDR3 DNA: TGCGCCAGCAGCCAAGATCCCGGGGGCGGTACTGAAGCTTTCTTT.